In this sample, the clone carrying this T cell receptor (beta chain) turned up a few times. Its antigen is not known. This record belongs to a study of response to subunit inactivated influenza vaccine. Study observations and caveats: With each seasonal influenza vaccination, the authors suggested, few new T cells are recruited.

A single record per CDR3 protein comes from TCRdb applying MiXCR to the RT-PCR reads. In the table there are approximately 700,000 distinct CDR3 sequences, approximately 15% of which are singletons. This sequence originates from a man between 45 and 60 years old who received an inactivated influenza vaccine. The sample in question was PBMCs from blood, obtained 12 days after vaccination.

The CDR3 loop reads CATSDFRNQETQYF. CDR3 nucleotide sequence: TGTGCCACCAGTGATTTCCGGAACCAAGAGACCCAGTACTTC. The chain recombines TRBV24-1 with TRBJ2-5, with D unclear. V was pared by 1 base and J by 0 bases, with 5 bases between. The germline gives CDR1 KGHDR, CDR2 SFDVKD. CDR3 size: 14 residues.